These T cell receptor beta chains were read from a single sample in a study of cytomegalovirus exposure and HLA in healthy donors. The assay was immunoSEQ multiplex PCR, and TCRdb's table has in-frame clones only and misses some. This sample has approximately 100,000 clones, with about 81% found just once. The sample comprised PBMCs. The receptor set was obtained from a man aged 40-49 years in good health and CMV-seronegative. The conserved cysteine and the conserved F or W are not part of the CDR3 here. Each record gives: V gene, J gene, CDR3 protein.

>TRBV19|TRBJ2-1
ASSMARGPAGEQF
>TRBV5-1|NA
ASSPEPRPDEQY
>TRBV5-1|TRBJ2-3
ASSLASGGTDTQY
>TRBV27|TRBJ2-1
ASSPSTNEQF
>TRBV18|TRBJ1-3
ASSPSGNSGNTIY
>TRBV6-5|TRBJ1-6
ASVMMFGSNSPLH
>TRBV5-1|TRBJ1-2
ASSFSGTDGYT
>TRBV23-1|TRBJ1-5
ASSQSDSSNQPQH
>TRBV5-1|TRBJ1-1
ASSLLHNMNTEAF
>TRBV7-8|TRBJ2-5
ASSPLTGRRETQY
>TRBV5-6|TRBJ2-7
ASSLDRGYEQY
>TRBV28|TRBJ1-4
ASRNGGIRQRNEKLF
>TRBV9|TRBJ1-1
ASSVVDRATEAF
>TRBV10-1|TRBJ2-7
ASSDGQGFSHEQY
>TRBV28|NA
ASSSAASVSYEQY
>TRBV5-4|TRBJ2-7
ASSLGPGVYEQY
>TRBV28|TRBJ1-5
ASSTGQPQH
>TRBV2|TRBJ1-3
ASSLKTGAGNTIY
>TRBV28|TRBJ1-1
ASSPDPGQGPNTEAF
>TRBV6-1|TRBJ1-1
ASSLSPGPNTEAF
>TRBV7-2|TRBJ2-7
ASSLRRGVSYEQY
>TRBV7-8|TRBJ1-2
ASSSDPDSYNYGYT
>TRBV18|TRBJ1-2
ASSPARQGGGGYT
>TRBV9|TRBJ2-7
ASSPLDRSSYEQY
>TRBV2|TRBJ2-3
ASNDVGTDTQY
>TRBV29-1|TRBJ2-3
SALKGDTQY
>TRBV13|TRBJ2-3
ASSLVATPTADTQY
>TRBV19|TRBJ1-5
ASSKVGGNQPQH
>TRBV30|TRBJ1-1
AWSRGVRGGTEAF
>TRBV29-1|TRBJ2-1
SVGGGTGARTEQF
>TRBV6-6|TRBJ2-5
ASSRQWQETQY
>TRBV29-1|TRBJ1-2
SVEGRINYGYT